Here is one T cell receptor (beta chain) with its context. No antigen is known for it. This sample stems from a study of shared clonotypes between healthy human individuals. In the study overall: The people who gave samples were two women and a few men aged 18 to 49. Study-level results: Only blood was sampled, and tissue TCR repertoires likely differ from blood ones. Sharing across four donors was highest in naive CD4 (around 5%) and lowest in memory CD8 (roughly 0.4%). Sorted-subset sequencing was shown by rarefaction to be incomplete despite large depth.

Assay: immunoSEQ multiplex PCR; the TCRdb copy retains only in-frame clones and omits some. In the table there are about 700,000 clones, 74% of which are singletons. This sequence originates from a woman in her 30s in good health. Specimen: memory CD4+ T cells sorted from blood. The sample's subset: CD45RA-negative fraction.

The CDR3 spells CASSPTGGDTFGGNTIYF. CDR3 DNA sequence: TGCGCCAGCAGCCCAACCGGGGGGGACACCTTCGGGGGAAACACCATATATTTT. This chain uses TRBV4-1 with TRBJ1-3, with D perhaps matching TRBD1 (6 bases). CDR3 length: 18 residues. V was shortened by 4 bases and J by 4 bases, with 23 bases between the two germline ends. The germline V gene encodes CDR1 MGHRA and CDR2 YSYEKL.